This T cell receptor (beta chain) was sequenced for a study of graft-versus-host responses after intestinal transplantation. Turning to this clone: The antigen remains unidentified.

Profiling relied on immunoSEQ multiplex PCR, and the TCRdb table lists in-frame clones only, not all of them. The sample carries around 100,000 clones, approximately 92% recorded once. The CDR3 consists of 14 residues. The V end lost 4 bases, the J end lost 5 bases, and 14 bases lay between the germline ends. From germline, CDR1 is SGHTA and CDR2 FQGNSA. The J gene is TRBJ2-5, the V gene TRBV7-2, with a weak D call TRBD2 (6 bases). The receptor comes from a human donor who was the organ donor for an intestinal transplant. The input for sequencing was unstimulated CD4+ T cells sorted from spleen or lymph node cells, taken before transplant. The CDR3 protein is CASSSTGTAETQYF. The CDR3 region has the DNA TGTGCCAGCAGCTCCACCGGGACTGCGGAGACCCAGTACTTC.